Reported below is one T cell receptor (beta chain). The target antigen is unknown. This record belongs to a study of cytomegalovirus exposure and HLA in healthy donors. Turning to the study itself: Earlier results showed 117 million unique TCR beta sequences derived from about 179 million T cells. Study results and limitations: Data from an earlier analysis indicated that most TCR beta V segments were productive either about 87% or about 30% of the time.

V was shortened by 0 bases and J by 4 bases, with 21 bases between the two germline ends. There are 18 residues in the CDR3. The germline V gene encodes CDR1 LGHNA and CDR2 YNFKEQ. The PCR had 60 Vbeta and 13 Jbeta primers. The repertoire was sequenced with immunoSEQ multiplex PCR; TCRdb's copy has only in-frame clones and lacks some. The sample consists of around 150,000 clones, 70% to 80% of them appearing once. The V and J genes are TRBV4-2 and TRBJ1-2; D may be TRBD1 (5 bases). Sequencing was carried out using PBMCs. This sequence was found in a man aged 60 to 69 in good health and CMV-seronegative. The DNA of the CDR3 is TGTGCCAGCAGCCAAGATAAAAACGGACAATTCATACTCTATGGCTACACCTTC. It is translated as CASSQDKNGQFILYGYTF.